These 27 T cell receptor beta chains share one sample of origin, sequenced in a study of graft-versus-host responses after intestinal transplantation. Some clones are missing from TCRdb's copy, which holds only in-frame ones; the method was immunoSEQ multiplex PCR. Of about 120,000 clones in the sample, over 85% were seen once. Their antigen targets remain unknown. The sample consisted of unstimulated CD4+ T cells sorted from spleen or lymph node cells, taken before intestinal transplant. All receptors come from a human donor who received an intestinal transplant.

CDR3 coding DNA: TGTGCCAGCAGCCCCGGGACAGCGACGAATACGCAGTATTTT. As protein: CASSPGTATNTQYF. The chain employs TRBV7-6 and TRBJ2-3; the match to TRBD1 covers 7 bases. CDR1 is SGHVS and CDR2 is FNYEAQ in the germline V gene. CDR3 size: 14 residues. The V segment lost 5 bases and the J segment 7 bases; nucleotides outside the gene matches: 9.

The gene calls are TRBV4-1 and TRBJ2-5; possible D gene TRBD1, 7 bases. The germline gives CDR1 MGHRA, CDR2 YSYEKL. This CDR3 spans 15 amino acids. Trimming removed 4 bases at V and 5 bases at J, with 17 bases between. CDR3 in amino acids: CASSPGGQGRETQYF. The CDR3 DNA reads TGCGCCAGCAGCCCAGGGGGGCAGGGCAGGGAGACCCAGTACTTC.

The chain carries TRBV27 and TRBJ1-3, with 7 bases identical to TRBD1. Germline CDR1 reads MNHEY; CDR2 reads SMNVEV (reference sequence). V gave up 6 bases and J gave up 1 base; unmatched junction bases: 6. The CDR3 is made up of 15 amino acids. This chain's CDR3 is CASSTTTGSGNTIYF. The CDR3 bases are TGTGCCAGCAGCACTACGACAGGGTCTGGAAACACCATATATTTT.

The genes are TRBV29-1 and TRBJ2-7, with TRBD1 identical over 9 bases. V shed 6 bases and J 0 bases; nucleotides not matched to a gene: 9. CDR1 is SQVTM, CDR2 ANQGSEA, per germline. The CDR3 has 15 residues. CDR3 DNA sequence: TGCAGCGTCACCACCGGGACAGGGAGCTCCTACGAGCAGTACTTC. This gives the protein CSVTTGTGSSYEQYF.

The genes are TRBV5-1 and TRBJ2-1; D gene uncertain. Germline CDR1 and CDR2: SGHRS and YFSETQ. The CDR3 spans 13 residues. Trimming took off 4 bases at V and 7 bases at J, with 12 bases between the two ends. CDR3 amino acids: CASSPRAANEQFF. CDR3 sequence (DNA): TGCGCCAGCAGCCCTAGGGCAGCGAATGAGCAGTTCTTC. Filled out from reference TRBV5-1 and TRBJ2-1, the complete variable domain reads KAGVTQTPRYLIKTRGQQVTLSCSPISGHRSVSWYQQTPGQGLQFLFEYFSETQRNKGNFPGRFSGRQFSNSRSEMNVSTLELGDSALYLCASSPRAANEQFFGPGTRLTVL.

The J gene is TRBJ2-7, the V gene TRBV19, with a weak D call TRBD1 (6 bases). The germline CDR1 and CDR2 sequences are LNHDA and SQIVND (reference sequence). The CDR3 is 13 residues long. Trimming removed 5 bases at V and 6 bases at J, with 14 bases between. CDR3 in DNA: TGTGCCAGTAGTGTACAGGGAATCGGCGAGCAGTACTTC. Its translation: CASSVQGIGEQYF.

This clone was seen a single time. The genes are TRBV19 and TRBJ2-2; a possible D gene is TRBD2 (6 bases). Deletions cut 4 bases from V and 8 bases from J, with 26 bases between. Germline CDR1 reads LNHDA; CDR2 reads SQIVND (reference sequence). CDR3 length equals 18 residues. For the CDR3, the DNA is TGTGCCAGTAGTACAAACACTAAGACTAGTGTGCAGCAGGGGGAGCTGTTTTTT. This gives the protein CASSTNTKTSVQQGELFF. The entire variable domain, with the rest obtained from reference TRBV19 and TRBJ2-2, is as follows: DGGITQSPKYLFRKEGQNVTLSCEQNLNHDAMYWYRQDPGQGLRLIYYSQIVNDFQKGDIAEGYSVSREKKESFPLTVTSAQKNPTAFYLCASSTNTKTSVQQGELFFGEGSRLTVL.

The CDR3 reads CASSLPGLAGEEQYF. CDR3 bases: TGTGCCAGCAGCTTGCCGGGGCTAGCGGGAGAGGAGCAGTACTTC. This chain joins TRBV5-6 and TRBJ2-7; TRBD2 agrees at 10 bases. Germline V gene sequence: CDR1 SGHDT, CDR2 YYEEEE. V trimming: 1 base; J trimming: 7 bases; junction bases outside the gene matches: 8. This CDR3 is 15 amino acids long.

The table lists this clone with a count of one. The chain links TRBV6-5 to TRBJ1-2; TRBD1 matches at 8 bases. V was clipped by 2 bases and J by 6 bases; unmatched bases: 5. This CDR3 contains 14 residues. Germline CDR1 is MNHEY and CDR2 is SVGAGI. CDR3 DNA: TGTGCCAGCAGTTACATACAGGGGGTCAATGGCTACACCTTC. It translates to CASSYIQGVNGYTF.

CDR3 DNA sequence: TGTGCCAGCAGTGAACGGGGGGGGAATCAGCCCCAGCATTTT. Its protein product is CASSERGGNQPQHF. This rearrangement joins TRBV2 to TRBJ1-5; TRBD1 might be the D (5 bases). The CDR3 spans 14 residues. The V gene lost 2 bases and the J gene lost 4 bases, with 9 bases spanning the gap. From germline, CDR1 is SNHLY and CDR2 FYNNEI.

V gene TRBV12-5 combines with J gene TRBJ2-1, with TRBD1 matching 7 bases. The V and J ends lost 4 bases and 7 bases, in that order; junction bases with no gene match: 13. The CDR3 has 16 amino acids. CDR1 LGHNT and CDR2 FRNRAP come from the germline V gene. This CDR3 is CASGWDYRGQTNEQFF. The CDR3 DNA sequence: TGTGCTAGTGGTTGGGATTACAGGGGCCAAACAAATGAGCAGTTCTTC.

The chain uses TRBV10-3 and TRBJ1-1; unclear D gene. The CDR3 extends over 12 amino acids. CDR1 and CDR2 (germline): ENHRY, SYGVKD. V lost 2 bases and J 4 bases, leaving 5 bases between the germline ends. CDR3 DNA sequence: TGTGCCATCAGTGAGAGGGCCACTGAAGCTTTCTTT. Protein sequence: CAISERATEAFF.

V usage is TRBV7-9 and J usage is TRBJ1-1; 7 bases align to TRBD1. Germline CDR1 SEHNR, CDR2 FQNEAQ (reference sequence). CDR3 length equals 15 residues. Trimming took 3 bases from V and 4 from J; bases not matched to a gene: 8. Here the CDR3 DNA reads TGTGCCAGCAGCTTCTCACGATCAGGGGGCACTGAAGCTTTCTTT. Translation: CASSFSRSGGTEAFF.

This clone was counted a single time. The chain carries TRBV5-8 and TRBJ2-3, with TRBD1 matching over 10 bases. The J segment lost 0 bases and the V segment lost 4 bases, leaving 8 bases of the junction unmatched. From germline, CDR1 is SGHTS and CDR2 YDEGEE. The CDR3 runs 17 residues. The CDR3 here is CASSPGQGTTSTDTQYF. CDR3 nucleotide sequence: TGTGCCAGCAGCCCGGGACAGGGGACAACTAGCACAGATACGCAGTATTTT. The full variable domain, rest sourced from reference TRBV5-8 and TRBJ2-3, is EAGVTQSPTHLIKTRGQQATLRCSPISGHTSVYWYQQALGLGLQFLLWYDEGEERNRGNFPPRFSGRQFPNYSSELNVNALELEDSALYLCASSPGQGTTSTDTQYFGPGTRLTVL.

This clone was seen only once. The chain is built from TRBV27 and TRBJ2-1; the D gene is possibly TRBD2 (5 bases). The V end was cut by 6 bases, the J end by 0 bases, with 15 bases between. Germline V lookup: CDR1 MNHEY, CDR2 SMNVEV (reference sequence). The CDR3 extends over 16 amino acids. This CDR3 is CASRPKTRYSYNEQFF. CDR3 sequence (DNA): TGTGCCAGCAGGCCGAAAACTAGGTACTCCTACAATGAGCAGTTCTTC.

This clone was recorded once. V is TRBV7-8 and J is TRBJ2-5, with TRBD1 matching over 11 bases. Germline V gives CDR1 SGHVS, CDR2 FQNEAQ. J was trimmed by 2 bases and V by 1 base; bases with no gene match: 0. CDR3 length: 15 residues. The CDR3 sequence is CASSLGDRGQETQYF. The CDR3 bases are TGTGCCAGCAGCTTAGGGGACAGGGGGCAAGAGACCCAGTACTTC.

CDR3: CASSEPGQGAGNTIYF. The CDR3 DNA follows: TGTGCCAGCAGTGAACCGGGACAGGGCGCTGGAAACACCATATATTTT. The chain has TRBV6-1 and TRBJ1-3; 9 bases are a match to TRBD1. The trim removed 2 bases at V and 2 bases at J, leaving 4 bases unmatched. Germline assignment: CDR1 MNHNS and CDR2 SASEGT. This CDR3 spans 16 amino acids.

CDR3 sequence (DNA): TGTGCCAGCAGTGAAACACCCAACTATGGCTACACCTTC. Amino acid sequence: CASSETPNYGYTF. The chain links TRBV6-5 to TRBJ1-2; no firm D call. V was clipped by 5 bases and J by 2 bases, with 9 bases between them. This CDR3 region has 13 residues. Germline loops: CDR1 MNHEY, CDR2 SVGAGI.

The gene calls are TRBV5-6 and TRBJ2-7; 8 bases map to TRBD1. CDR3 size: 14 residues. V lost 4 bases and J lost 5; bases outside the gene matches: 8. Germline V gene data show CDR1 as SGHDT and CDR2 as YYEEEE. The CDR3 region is CASSPGQGYHEQYF. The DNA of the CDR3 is TGTGCCAGCAGCCCAGGACAGGGCTACCACGAGCAGTACTTC.

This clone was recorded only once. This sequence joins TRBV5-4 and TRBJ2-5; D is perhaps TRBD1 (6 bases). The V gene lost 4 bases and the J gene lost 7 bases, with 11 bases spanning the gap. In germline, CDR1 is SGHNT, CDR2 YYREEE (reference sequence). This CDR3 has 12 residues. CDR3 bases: TGTGCCAGCAGCCTTCGAGGGGGGACCCAGTACTTC. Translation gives CASSLRGGTQYF. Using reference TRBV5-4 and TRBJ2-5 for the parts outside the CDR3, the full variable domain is ETGVTQSPTHLIKTRGQQVTLRCSSQSGHNTVSWYQQALGQGPQFIFQYYREEENGRGNFPPRFSGLQFPNYSSELNVNALELDDSALYLCASSLRGGTQYFGPGTRLLVL.

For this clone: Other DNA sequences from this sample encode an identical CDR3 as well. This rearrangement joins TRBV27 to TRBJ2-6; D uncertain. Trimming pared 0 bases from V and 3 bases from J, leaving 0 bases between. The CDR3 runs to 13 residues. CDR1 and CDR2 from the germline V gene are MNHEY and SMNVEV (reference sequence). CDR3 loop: CASSLSGANVLTF. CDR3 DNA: TGTGCCAGCAGTTTATCTGGGGCCAACGTCCTGACTTTC.

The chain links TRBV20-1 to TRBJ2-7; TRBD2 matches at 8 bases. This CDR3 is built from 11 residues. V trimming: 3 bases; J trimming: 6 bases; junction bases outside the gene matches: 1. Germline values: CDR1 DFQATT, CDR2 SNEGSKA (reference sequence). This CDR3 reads CSASGRVEQYF. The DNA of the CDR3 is TGCAGTGCTAGCGGGAGGGTCGAGCAGTACTTC.

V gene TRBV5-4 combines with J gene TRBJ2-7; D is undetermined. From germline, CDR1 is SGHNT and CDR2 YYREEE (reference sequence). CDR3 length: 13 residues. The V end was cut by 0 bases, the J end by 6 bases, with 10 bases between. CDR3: CASSLAGGREQYF. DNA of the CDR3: TGTGCCAGCAGCTTGGCCGGTGGCCGCGAGCAGTACTTC.

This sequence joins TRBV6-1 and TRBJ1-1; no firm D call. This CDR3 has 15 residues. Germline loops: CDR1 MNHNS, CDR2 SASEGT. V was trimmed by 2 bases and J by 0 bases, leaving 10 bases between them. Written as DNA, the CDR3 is TGTGCCAGCAGTGAAAGGTGGCAGATGAACACTGAAGCTTTCTTT. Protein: CASSERWQMNTEAFF.

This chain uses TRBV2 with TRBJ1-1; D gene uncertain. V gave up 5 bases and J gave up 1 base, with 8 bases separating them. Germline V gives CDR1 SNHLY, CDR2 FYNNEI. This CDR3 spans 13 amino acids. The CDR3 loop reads CASSLQENTEAFF. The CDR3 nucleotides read TGTGCCAGCAGTCTTCAGGAGAACACTGAAGCTTTCTTT.

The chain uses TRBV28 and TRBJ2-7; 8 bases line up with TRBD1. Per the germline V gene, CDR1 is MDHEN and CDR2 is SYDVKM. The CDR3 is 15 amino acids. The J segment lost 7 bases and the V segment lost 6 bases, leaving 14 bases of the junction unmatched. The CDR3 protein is CASSTAKTGGREQYF. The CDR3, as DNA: TGTGCCAGCAGCACAGCCAAAACAGGGGGTAGAGAGCAGTACTTC.

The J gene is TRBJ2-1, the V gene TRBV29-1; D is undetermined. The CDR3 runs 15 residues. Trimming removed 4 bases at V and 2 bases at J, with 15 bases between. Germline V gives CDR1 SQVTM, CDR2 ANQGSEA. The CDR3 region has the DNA TGCAGCGTTGTGGTACAACGTCTCCCCTACAATGAGCAGTTCTTC. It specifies CSVVVQRLPYNEQFF.